The 21 T cell receptor beta chains listed next were all sequenced from one sample in a study of blood T cell repertoires in COVID-19 (TCRdb year 2020). The library was built by means of the immunoSEQ multiplex PCR assay. Sourced from immuneACCESS, this table was stored by TCRdb with only in-frame sequences that have V and J called. A share of the clones is absent; for the studies checked, an unresolved V gene accounts for under half, and the remainder has no known explanation. This sample comprises 250,000 to 350,000 clones, 87% of them detected only once. Less than 2.5% of the sample is taken by the ten largest. The source material was peripheral blood. The receptors derive from a man aged 18 to 35 with active or convalescent COVID-19.

The chain carries TRBV9 and TRBJ1-4; TRBD1 agrees at 10 bases. Trimming at V came to 2 bases and at J to 7 bases, leaving 5 bases not matched to a gene. Germline V gives CDR1 SGDLS, CDR2 YYNGEE. This CDR3 is built from 15 residues. The CDR3 is CASSVDRGRGEKLFF. The CDR3 DNA reads TGTGCCAGCAGCGTCGACAGGGGGCGCGGTGAAAAACTGTTTTTT.

The rearrangement links TRBV9 to TRBJ2-5, with D tentatively TRBD2 (6 bases). V was cut by 4 bases and J by 7 bases, with 17 bases left in between. The V gene's germline CDR1 is SGDLS and CDR2 YYNGEE. The CDR3 has 14 amino acids. CDR3 protein: CASSTATVGGTQYF. CDR3 nucleotides: TGTGCCAGCAGCACAGCGACCGTGGGGGGGACCCAGTACTTC.

CDR3: CASSLPGMPAQYF. In DNA form, the CDR3 reads TGTGCCAGCAGCTTACCTGGTATGCCGGCCCAGTACTTC. The chain uses TRBV7-2 and TRBJ2-5; D ambiguous. There are 13 residues in the CDR3. V lost 2 bases and J 9 bases, leaving 13 bases between the germline ends. Germline lookup yields CDR1 SGHTA and CDR2 FQGNSA.

The rearrangement joins TRBV27 to TRBJ2-4; 7 nucleotides line up with TRBD2. Germline V lookup: CDR1 MNHEY, CDR2 SMNVEV (reference sequence). V was clipped by 4 bases and J by 7 bases; unmatched bases: 13. The CDR3 length is 16 residues. CDR3 sequence reads: CASSSSGRIHSNIQYF. The CDR3 nucleotides read TGTGCCAGCAGTTCGTCCGGGAGGATTCATAGCAACATTCAGTACTTC.

The chain recombines TRBV4-1 with TRBJ2-1; 10 bases are a match to TRBD2. V shed 2 bases, J shed 4 bases, and the junction held 5 bases outside the gene matches. CDR3 length: 16 residues. CDR1 and CDR2 (germline): MGHRA, YSYEKL. CDR3 protein: CASSQIAGGQYNEQFF. DNA of the CDR3: TGCGCCAGCAGCCAAATAGCGGGAGGACAGTACAATGAGCAGTTCTTC.

The chain carries TRBV2 and TRBJ2-3, with D perhaps matching TRBD2 (5 bases). Germline assignment: CDR1 SNHLY and CDR2 FYNNEI. The CDR3 consists of 14 residues. V lost 3 bases and J lost 4, with 11 bases in between. The CDR3 here is CASSERALADTQYF. In nucleotides, the CDR3 is TGTGCCAGCAGTGAGCGGGCATTGGCAGATACGCAGTATTTT.

The CDR3 bases are TGCGCCAGCAGCAGCCGACAGGTTACAGGGGCAGATCCCTACAATGAGCAGTTCTTC. Its translation is CASSSRQVTGADPYNEQFF. The chain couples TRBV4-1 to TRBJ2-1; 7 bases align to TRBD1. J gave up 2 bases and V 5 bases, and 18 bases lay outside the gene matches. This CDR3 has 19 residues. Germline V gene lookup returns CDR1 MGHRA and CDR2 YSYEKL.

The gene calls are TRBV27 and TRBJ2-5; 13 bases are a match to TRBD2. CDR3 length equals 15 residues. Germline lookup yields CDR1 MNHEY and CDR2 SMNVEV (reference sequence). Losses at the gene ends were 8 bases for V and 1 base for J; bases not matched to a gene: 4. In DNA form, the CDR3 reads TGTGCCAGCCACGGGACTAGCGGGGTCCAAGAGACCCAGTACTTC. Protein: CASHGTSGVQETQYF.

This chain connects TRBV11-2 to TRBJ1-2; TRBD1 matches at 8 bases. The junction had 8 bases not matched to a gene; V was cut back by 1 base and J by 4 bases. The CDR3 runs to 16 residues. CDR1 SGHAT and CDR2 FQNNGV come from the germline V gene. CDR3: CASSLVPGGYIYGYTF. The CDR3, as DNA: TGTGCCAGCAGCTTAGTCCCAGGGGGCTACATCTATGGCTACACCTTC.

The chain joins TRBV9 to TRBJ1-4, with a possible D match to TRBD1 (6 bases). CDR3 length equals 13 residues. V gave up 7 bases and J gave up 4 bases, with 11 bases separating them. Germline V CDR1 and CDR2: SGDLS, YYNGEE. The CDR3: CASSGGRNEKLFF. The CDR3, as DNA: TGTGCCAGCTCGGGGGGGCGTAATGAAAAACTGTTTTTT.

This chain links TRBV5-6 with TRBJ1-5; no reliable D call. Trimming removed 0 bases from V and 6 bases from J, with 13 bases in between. Germline values: CDR1 SGHDT, CDR2 YYEEEE. CDR3 length: 15 residues. DNA of the CDR3: TGTGCCAGCAGCTTGGCGCTTACGGCGGGTCAGCCCCAGCATTTT. Residues: CASSLALTAGQPQHF.

This clone came up a few times. This chain joins TRBV18 and TRBJ1-4; the D is unclear. This CDR3 has 14 amino acids. V was shortened by 6 bases and J by 7 bases, with 15 bases between the two germline ends. From germline, CDR1 is KGHSH and CDR2 LQKENI. The CDR3 DNA is TGTGCCAGCTCGCCGTTGGGCATGGGTGAAAAACTGTTTTTT. The encoded protein is CASSPLGMGEKLFF.

The CDR3 DNA follows: TGTGCCAGCAGTGAATGGACTAGCCAAGAGACCCAGTACTTC. Its translation: CASSEWTSQETQYF. The chain recombines TRBV6-1 with TRBJ2-5; 7 positions agree with TRBD2. This CDR3 comprises 14 residues. V lost 2 bases, J lost 1 base, and 1 base stayed unmatched. The germline V gene has CDR1 MNHNS and CDR2 SASEGT.

The chain employs TRBV5-4 and TRBJ1-2, with D perhaps matching TRBD1 (6 bases). V was trimmed by 1 base and J by 4 bases, leaving 8 bases between them. Germline V gene lookup returns CDR1 SGHNT and CDR2 YYREEE (reference sequence). The CDR3 extends over 13 amino acids. CDR3 amino acids: CASSLQGTYGYTF. The CDR3 DNA is TGTGCCAGCAGCTTGCAGGGGACCTATGGCTACACCTTC.

This rearrangement joins TRBV28 to TRBJ2-2, with TRBD2 identical over 12 bases. Trimming removed 5 bases from V and 5 bases from J; junction bases left unmatched: 3. CDR3 size: 15 residues. Germline lookup yields CDR1 MDHEN and CDR2 SYDVKM. The CDR3, as DNA: TGTGCCAGCAGTAGACTAGCGGGAGTTACCGGGGAGCTGTTTTTT. Protein: CASSRLAGVTGELFF.

The chain combines TRBV11-2 with TRBJ1-2; 8 nucleotides agree with TRBD1. This CDR3 comprises 17 residues. Germline V gene lookup returns CDR1 SGHAT and CDR2 FQNNGV. V lost 6 bases and J lost 4; bases outside the gene matches: 16. CDR3 nucleotides: TGTGCCAGCAGACCCGGGACAGGACGACACCCCTTCTATGGCTACACCTTC. This encodes CASRPGTGRHPFYGYTF.

V gene TRBV29-1 combines with J gene TRBJ1-1; no firm D call. This CDR3 contains 15 residues. Trimming stripped 3 bases from V and 3 bases from J, with 17 bases between. CDR1 and CDR2 from the germline V gene are SQVTM and ANQGSEA. CDR3 amino acids: CSVDPGKRLDTEAFF. CDR3 in DNA: TGCAGCGTTGATCCGGGGAAGAGGCTAGACACTGAAGCTTTCTTT.

V gene TRBV6-1 combines with J gene TRBJ1-6; 7 bases are a match to TRBD1. The germline CDR1 and CDR2 sequences are MNHNS and SASEGT. CDR3 length: 17 amino acids. The junction had 13 bases not matched to a gene; V was cut back by 2 bases and J by 9 bases. CDR3 amino acids: CASSEYTGEFLGSPLHF. The CDR3 coding sequence is TGTGCCAGCAGTGAATATACAGGGGAATTCTTGGGTTCACCCCTCCACTTT.

The rearrangement uses TRBV11-2 and TRBJ2-3, with TRBD2 matching 8 bases. Germline V gene data show CDR1 as SGHAT and CDR2 as FQNNGV. V trimming: 3 bases; J trimming: 6 bases; junction bases outside the gene matches: 17. This CDR3 contains 18 residues. The CDR3 spells CASSFPRKAGAPGDTQYF. The CDR3, as DNA: TGTGCCAGCAGCTTCCCCCGGAAAGCGGGGGCCCCAGGGGATACGCAGTATTTT.

As DNA, the CDR3 is TGTGCCAGCTCACCACCGGGGACAGCAGCTAAGGACACTGAAGCTTTCTTT. This encodes CASSPPGTAAKDTEAFF. The genes are TRBV18 and TRBJ1-1, with 7 positions matching TRBD1. V dropped 0 bases and J dropped 3; count of bases not matched to a gene: 10. The CDR3 totals 17 residues. Germline assignment: CDR1 KGHSH and CDR2 LQKENI.

The chain links TRBV10-3 to TRBJ2-7, with a tentative D call TRBD2 (5 bases). V was cut by 3 bases and J by 6 bases, with 21 bases left in between. This CDR3 has 16 amino acids. Germline CDR1 is ENHRY and CDR2 is SYGVKD. The CDR3: CAISERTGFGVGEQYF. The CDR3 nucleotides read TGTGCCATCAGTGAAAGAACGGGGTTTGGTGTAGGCGAGCAGTACTTC.